Below are 17 T cell receptor beta chains sequenced from a single sample in a study of blood T cell repertoires in COVID-19. Measured with immunoSEQ multiplex PCR; TCRdb has only the in-frame clones, and not every one. The sample lists 200,000 to 300,000 clones, 75% to 85% occurring once. Sequenced material: peripheral blood. These receptor sequences come from a woman between 70 and 85 years old with acute or convalescent COVID-19.

This chain links TRBV6-5 with TRBJ1-5, with D possibly being TRBD1 (5 bases). The CDR3 totals 14 residues. The germline V and J ends were trimmed by 4 bases and 6 bases, with 13 bases remaining between them. CDR1 and CDR2 (germline): MNHEY, SVGAGI. The chain's CDR3 is CASSFQGKGQPQHF. The DNA for the CDR3 is TGTGCCAGCAGTTTCCAGGGTAAGGGTCAGCCCCAGCATTTT.

The V gene is TRBV12-3 or TRBV12-4, the J gene TRBJ2-7; TRBD2 is a possible D gene (6 bases). Deletions cut 1 base from V and 6 bases from J, with 10 bases between. This CDR3 is 13 amino acids long. The CDR3 here is CASSLGGRREQYF. The CDR3 bases are TGTGCCAGCAGTTTAGGAGGGAGGCGCGAGCAGTACTTC.

The chain carries TRBV19 and TRBJ2-2; 8 bases map to TRBD1. Losses at the gene ends were 6 bases for V and 7 bases for J; bases not matched to a gene: 16. The CDR3 consists of 17 residues. Germline values: CDR1 LNHDA, CDR2 SQIVND (reference sequence). DNA of the CDR3: TGTGCCAGTAGCGTACGTATCAGGGGGCTGAGTGTCGGGGAGCTGTTTTTT. This sequence encodes CASSVRIRGLSVGELFF.

The V gene is TRBV7-9, the J gene TRBJ2-7; D is possibly TRBD1 (6 bases). The CDR3 loop spans 17 amino acids. Germline loops: CDR1 SEHNR, CDR2 FQNEAQ (reference sequence). Trimming took 4 bases from V and 7 from J, leaving 26 bases between them. The CDR3 DNA follows: TGTGCCAGCAGCTCCATACTGAACAGGGATACTACCCGGGAGCAGTACTTC. Translating gives CASSSILNRDTTREQYF.

This sequence joins TRBV29-1 and TRBJ1-2, with 10 nucleotides matching TRBD1. The trim removed 8 bases at V and 6 bases at J, leaving 3 bases unmatched. Germline loops: CDR1 SQVTM, CDR2 ANQGSEA. The CDR3 is 11 amino acids. This CDR3 is CSTGQGDGYTF. The CDR3 DNA reads as TGCAGCACTGGACAGGGGGATGGCTACACCTTC.

The rearrangement joins TRBV7-9 to TRBJ1-3, with D possibly TRBD1 on 6 matching bases. The germline V gene has CDR1 SEHNR and CDR2 FQNEAQ (reference sequence). The CDR3 is 17 residues long. V gave up 3 bases and J gave up 4 bases, with 19 bases separating them. The CDR3 DNA reads as TGTGCCAGCAGCTTGACGAAACTGGGACAATGGGGAAACACCATATATTTT. It is translated as CASSLTKLGQWGNTIYF.

This chain links TRBV28 with TRBJ2-3, with TRBD2 matching over 9 bases. CDR1 is MDHEN and CDR2 is SYDVKM in the germline V gene. The J segment lost 4 bases and the V segment lost 6 bases, leaving 11 bases of the junction unmatched. The CDR3 sequence is 16 residues long. CDR3: CASRGGSGGSPDTQYF. The CDR3 DNA sequence: TGTGCCAGCAGAGGCGGAAGCGGGGGGTCACCAGATACGCAGTATTTT.

This clone turned up a few times. The chain recombines TRBV4-3 with TRBJ1-2; 8 bases fit TRBD1. The J segment lost 9 bases and the V segment lost 0 bases, leaving 12 bases of the junction unmatched. The CDR3 consists of 16 residues. The V gene's germline CDR1 is LGHNA and CDR2 YSLEER. The CDR3 here is CASSQDTGATGESYTF. In DNA, the CDR3 is TGCGCCAGCAGCCAAGATACGGGAGCGACAGGGGAGAGCTACACCTTC.

V and J are TRBV4-1 and TRBJ1-4; TRBD1 aligns across 12 bases. The J segment lost 7 bases and the V segment lost 5 bases, leaving 5 bases of the junction unmatched. The CDR3 totals 15 residues. Per the germline V gene, CDR1 is MGHRA and CDR2 is YSYEKL. The CDR3 region is CASSKGQGAGEKLFF. CDR3 DNA sequence: TGCGCCAGCAGCAAGGGACAGGGGGCAGGTGAAAAACTGTTTTTT.

This clone was seen a few times. CDR3: CASSQTGYGYTF. The CDR3 DNA is TGTGCCAGCAGCCAGACAGGCTATGGCTACACCTTC. The chain is built from TRBV5-8 and TRBJ1-2; possible D gene TRBD1, 6 bases. Looked up from germline, CDR1 is SGHTS and CDR2 is YDEGEE. The CDR3 consists of 12 residues. Trimming stripped 4 bases from V and 4 bases from J, with 8 bases between.

This clone was detected only once. V and J are TRBV5-1 and TRBJ1-3, with 10 bases matching TRBD1. Germline CDR1 is SGHRS and CDR2 is YFSETQ. This CDR3 comprises 18 residues. V was clipped by 8 bases and J by 0 bases; unmatched bases: 14. The CDR3 DNA follows: TGCGCCAGACCCGTAACCCGGACAGGGGGAAGCTCTGGAAACACCATATATTTT. Translating gives CARPVTRTGGSSGNTIYF.

The chain employs TRBV5-4 and TRBJ1-4; D is undetermined. CDR1 SGHNT and CDR2 YYREEE come from the germline V gene (reference sequence). The CDR3 is 15 residues long. Trimming took off 1 base at V and 4 bases at J, with 11 bases between the two ends. The CDR3 DNA follows: TGTGCCAGCAGCTTGCGGGTACAAGATAATGAAAAACTGTTTTTT. Translation: CASSLRVQDNEKLFF.

The J gene is TRBJ1-2, the V gene TRBV5-1; tentative D call: TRBD1 (5 bases). Germline V gene sequence: CDR1 SGHRS, CDR2 YFSETQ. The germline V and J ends were trimmed by 4 bases and 6 bases, with 19 bases remaining between them. The CDR3 consists of 15 residues. This CDR3 is CASSGADWGTHGYTF. CDR3 sequence (DNA): TGCGCCAGCAGCGGGGCAGATTGGGGGACTCATGGCTACACCTTC. Variable domain in full (rest from reference TRBV5-1 and TRBJ1-2): KAGVTQTPRYLIKTRGQQVTLSCSPISGHRSVSWYQQTPGQGLQFLFEYFSETQRNKGNFPGRFSGRQFSNSRSEMNVSTLELGDSALYLCASSGADWGTHGYTFGSGTRLTVV.

V is TRBV6-1 and J is TRBJ1-1; D is perhaps TRBD1 (5 bases). The CDR3 is 13 residues long. V shed 2 bases and J shed 5 bases, with 9 bases lying between them. CDR1 and CDR2 from the germline V gene are MNHNS and SASEGT. CDR3 nucleotide sequence: TGTGCCAGCAGTGAACAGGGAGGGACTGAAGCTTTCTTT. Translation gives CASSEQGGTEAFF.

V usage is TRBV19 and J usage is TRBJ1-5, with D uncertain. The ends were cut back, 4 bases at V and 6 bases at J, with 10 bases in the middle. The CDR3 contains 13 residues. Germline CDR1 reads LNHDA; CDR2 reads SQIVND (reference sequence). The CDR3 here is CASSRGPTQPQHF. The CDR3 DNA reads TGTGCCAGTAGTAGAGGTCCGACTCAGCCCCAGCATTTT.

This clone turned up a few times. The chain couples TRBV29-1 to TRBJ1-2, with D possibly TRBD1 on 6 matching bases. Germline V CDR1 and CDR2: SQVTM, ANQGSEA. The CDR3 sequence is 11 residues long. Trimming took 7 bases from V and 6 from J, leaving 12 bases between them. As DNA, the CDR3 is TGCAGCGCAGAACAGGGTCATGGCTACACCTTC. Translating it yields CSAEQGHGYTF.

This clone was found once. This rearrangement joins TRBV9 to TRBJ1-1; D might be TRBD1 (6 bases). V lost 2 bases to trimming and J lost 2 bases, with 10 bases between them. The CDR3 contains 14 residues. CDR1 and CDR2 from the germline V gene are SGDLS and YYNGEE. The CDR3 here is CASSVTGSNTEAFF. CDR3 in DNA: TGTGCCAGCAGCGTTACAGGGAGTAACACTGAAGCTTTCTTT.